This is a list of T cell receptor beta chains from one sample in a study of glioma-infiltrating T cells. A single record per CDR3 protein comes from TCRdb applying MiXCR to the multiplex PCR reads. The table has 160,000 or so distinct CDR3 sequences, about 40% seen once. Sequencing was performed on glioma tissue, nonneoplastic brain tissue, or PBMCs (not recorded which). The receptors here all came from a human donor with low-grade glioma or glioblastoma, undergoing nonglioma brain surgery, or in good health (not recorded which). Both conserved end residues are part of each CDR3. The D gene is left open where the match is weak. Rows may omit the clone size; those that give it use once, few, many or a size class.

TRBD2	many	TRBJ2-5	TRBV28	TGTGCCAGCAGCACCTCACTAGCGAACCAAGAGACCCAGTACTTC	CASSTSLANQETQYF
TRBD2	few	TRBJ2-3	TRBV10-3	TGTGCCATCGGGGGGGGACTAGCGGGAGGTCAGGCGGCAGATACGCAGTATTTT	CAIGGGLAGGQAADTQYF
.	.	TRBJ2-7	TRBV30	TGTGCCTGGAGATGGGGTCCCCAAAAACACGAGCAGTACTTC	CAWRWGPQKHEQYF
.	.	TRBJ2-1	TRBV12-3/TRBV12-4	TGTGCCAGCACCAGATACGGTACGGGCGACAAGGACAATGAGCAGTTCTTC	CASTRYGTGDKDNEQFF
TRBD2	many	TRBJ2-3	TRBV24-1	TGTGCCACTTCGGGACTAGCTGGAGATACGCAGTATTTT	CATSGLAGDTQYF
.	.	TRBJ2-3	TRBV30	TGTGCCTGGAGTGTACTAGACGCCACAGATACGCAGTATTTT	CAWSVLDATDTQYF
.	.	TRBJ2-2	TRBV20-1	TGCAGTGATTCCTCTCGACAGACGAACACCGGGGAGCTGTTTTTC	CSDSSRQTNTGELFF
.	many	TRBJ1-1	TRBV3-1	TGTGCCAGCAGCCAAGAAGGGTCCGAAGCTTTCTTT	CASSQEGSEAFF
.	.	TRBJ2-1	TRBV6-1	TGTGCCAAGGCTAGCTCCGTCGGCGAGCAGTTCTTC	CAKASSVGEQFF
.	few	TRBJ2-2	TRBV5-1	TGCGCCAGCAGCGGAAGACTGGACGCCGGGGAGCTGTTTTTT	CASSGRLDAGELFF
.	.	TRBJ2-3	TRBV2	TGTGCCAGTAGTAATCCAACAGATACGCAGTATTTT	CASSNPTDTQYF
.	.	TRBJ2-1	TRBV24-1	TGTGGCACCTCCGGGTTAATACAATCTGATGAGCAGTTCTTC	CGTSGLIQSDEQFF
.	.	TRBJ2-3	TRBV6-5	TGTGCCAGCAACGAACGAAGAGAGTTTAAGCAGTACTTT	CASNERREFKQYF
.	.	TRBJ1-5	TRBV6-5	TGTGTTAGCAGTTTAGGAGGAGGGAGAGGGCAGCCCCAGCATTTT	CVSSLGGGRGQPQHF
.	.	TRBJ1-1	TRBV14	TGTGCCAGCAGCTCGGGACGCCTGGGGACTGAAGCTTTCTTT	CASSSGRLGTEAFF
.	many	TRBJ2-3	TRBV2	TGTGCCAGCACGACGGCCGCCTACACAGATACGCAGTATTTT	CASTTAAYTDTQYF
.	few	TRBJ2-2	TRBV2	TGTGCCAGCAGTGAAGGGGGGCCCTTAGACACCGGGGAGCTGTTTTTT	CASSEGGPLDTGELFF
TRBD1	once	TRBJ2-7	TRBV20-1	TGCAGTGCTTTCTCGACAGGGGGGGAGGCGGTGTGGTACTTC	CSAFSTGGEAVWYF
.	.	TRBJ1-5	TRBV2	TGTGCCAGCAGGCCCGATACGGCTAATCAGCCCCAGCATTTT	CASRPDTANQPQHF
.	many	TRBJ2-1	TRBV6-1	TGTGCCAGCAGTTCCGGGACCCTCCCCTACAATGAGCAGTTCTTC	CASSSGTLPYNEQFF
TRBD2	.	TRBJ2-1	TRBV29-1	TGCAGCGTTGAAGGGACTAGCGGCAATGAGCAGTTCTTC	CSVEGTSGNEQFF
.	.	TRBJ2-3	TRBV28	TGTGACAGCAGTCCTATGGGGACAACTAGCACAGATACGCAGTATTTT	CDSSPMGTTSTDTQYF
.	many	TRBJ2-7	TRBV6-6	TGTGCCAGCAGTTACTTAGCTGGGGGTCAAGACGAGCAGTACTTC	CASSYLAGGQDEQYF
.	.	TRBJ2-7	TRBV12-3/TRBV12-4	TGTGCCAGCAGTTTGGTTCCGCTCGACGAGCAGTACTTC	CASSLVPLDEQYF
.	many	TRBJ1-2	TRBV18	TGTGCCAGCTCACCACAGGGTCTTCCTGGCTACACCTTC	CASSPQGLPGYTF
.	.	TRBJ1-2	TRBV29-1	TGCAGCGTTGAAGTGGGGGCTGGCTACACCTTC	CSVEVGAGYTF
.	few	TRBJ1-5	TRBV3-1	TGTGCCAGCAGCCCCGCACGGGGGCCCAATCAGCCCCAGCATTTT	CASSPARGPNQPQHF
TRBD2	.	TRBJ2-3	TRBV7-2	TGTGCCAGCAGTCTTCTAGCGGCAAACACAGATACGCAGTATTTT	CASSLLAANTDTQYF
.	.	TRBJ2-7	TRBV28	TGTGCCAGCACCCCCCAACGGGAGTTTTACGAGCAGTACTTC	CASTPQREFYEQYF
.	.	TRBJ2-7	TRBV2	TGTGCCAGCCGTGGAGGGGGGCCGTACGAGCAGTACTTC	CASRGGGPYEQYF
TRBD2	.	TRBJ2-3	TRBV20-1	TGCAGTGCTAGTACAGCGGGAGGAACAGATACGCAGTATTTT	CSASTAGGTDTQYF
.	.	TRBJ2-3	TRBV29-1	TGCAGCGTTATCCCCGGACAGAAAAGCACAGATACGCAGTATTTT	CSVIPGQKSTDTQYF
TRBD2	many	TRBJ2-3	TRBV15	TGTGCCACCAGCAGAGATCGGCTAGCGGGAACAGATACGCAGTATTTT	CATSRDRLAGTDTQYF
.	many	TRBJ2-7	TRBV7-9	TGTGCCAGCAGCTTAGTGTCGGACTACGAGCAGTACTTC	CASSLVSDYEQYF
.	few	TRBJ2-5	TRBV29-1	TGCAGCGTTGAACGGTTACTGGAGACCCAGTACTTC	CSVERLLETQYF
TRBD2	.	TRBJ2-1	TRBV20-1	TGCAGTGCTACTTCCCCGACTAGCGGGAGCCATGAGCAGTTCTTC	CSATSPTSGSHEQFF
.	many	TRBJ2-1	TRBV24-1	TGTGCCACCAGTGATAATGCCCGCAATGAGCAGTTCTTC	CATSDNARNEQFF
TRBD2	.	TRBJ2-3	TRBV7-9	TGTGCCAGCAGCCCGACTAGCGGCACAGATACGCAGTATTTT	CASSPTSGTDTQYF
TRBD2	many	TRBJ2-6	TRBV6-1	TGTGCCAGCAGTCTAGCGGGCTCTGGGGCCAATGTCCTGACTTTC	CASSLAGSGANVLTF
.	.	TRBJ2-7	TRBV7-6	TGTGCCAGCAGCACCTCCGGGACTGGGGACGAGCAGTACTTC	CASSTSGTGDEQYF
TRBD2	.	TRBJ2-5	TRBV28	TGTGCCAGCAGCCGCCGGACTAGCGGGGAAGAGACCCAGTACTTC	CASSRRTSGEETQYF
.	.	TRBJ1-3	TRBV19	TGTGCCAGTAGTACCACAACAGACCCTGGAAACACCATATATTTT	CASSTTTDPGNTIYF
TRBD2	.	TRBJ2-1	TRBV2	TGTGCCAGCAGCGAAACTAGCGGGAGCGGAGGAGAGAAGTTCTTC	CASSETSGSGGEKFF
.	.	TRBJ2-5	TRBV2	TGTGCCAGCAGTTTTGGGTCCAGCAAGGGAGAGACCCAGTACTTC	CASSFGSSKGETQYF
TRBD1	.	TRBJ1-2	TRBV29-1	TGCAGCGTTGAAGCCCAACAGGGGGCCGGAGGCTACACCTTC	CSVEAQQGAGGYTF
.	.	TRBJ2-1	TRBV5-1	TGCGCCAGCAGCTTGGGAGGGTACTACAATGAGCAGTTCTTC	CASSLGGYYNEQFF
.	many	TRBJ1-4	TRBV20-1	TGCAGTGCTGAATTCGTGGGGGACGGAAAACTGTTTTTT	CSAEFVGDGKLFF
TRBD2	.	TRBJ2-7	TRBV7-8	TGTGCCAGCAGCATAGGACTAGCGGGAGACTACGAGCAGTACTTC	CASSIGLAGDYEQYF
.	.	TRBJ1-3	TRBV3-1	TGTGCCAGCAGCCCGACCCACAGTGACCCTGGAAACACCATATATTTT	CASSPTHSDPGNTIYF
.	few	TRBJ1-6	TRBV7-9	TGTGCCAGCAGCCGGATGGGAATAATTTCACCCCTCCACTTT	CASSRMGIISPLHF
.	many	TRBJ2-5	TRBV6-1	TGTGCCAGCAAAGATCCCACCGAGGCTCGACTCCAAGAGACCCAGTACTTC	CASKDPTEARLQETQYF
.	.	TRBJ2-7	TRBV2	TGTGCCAGCAGTTCTCTGACAGCCACCGGGACCTTGCCCTACGAGCAGTACTTC	CASSSLTATGTLPYEQYF
.	.	TRBJ2-1	TRBV7-9	TGTGCCAGCAGCTCGGACTCAAGCTCCTACAATGAGCAGTTCTTC	CASSSDSSSYNEQFF
TRBD2	.	TRBJ2-7	TRBV28	TGTGCCAGCAGTTTGCCCCCGCTAGCGGCCTTGACCTACGAGCAGTACTTC	CASSLPPLAALTYEQYF
.	many	TRBJ2-2	TRBV6-1	TGTGCCAGCAGTGACGGACCCCACGGGGAGCTGTTTTTT	CASSDGPHGELFF